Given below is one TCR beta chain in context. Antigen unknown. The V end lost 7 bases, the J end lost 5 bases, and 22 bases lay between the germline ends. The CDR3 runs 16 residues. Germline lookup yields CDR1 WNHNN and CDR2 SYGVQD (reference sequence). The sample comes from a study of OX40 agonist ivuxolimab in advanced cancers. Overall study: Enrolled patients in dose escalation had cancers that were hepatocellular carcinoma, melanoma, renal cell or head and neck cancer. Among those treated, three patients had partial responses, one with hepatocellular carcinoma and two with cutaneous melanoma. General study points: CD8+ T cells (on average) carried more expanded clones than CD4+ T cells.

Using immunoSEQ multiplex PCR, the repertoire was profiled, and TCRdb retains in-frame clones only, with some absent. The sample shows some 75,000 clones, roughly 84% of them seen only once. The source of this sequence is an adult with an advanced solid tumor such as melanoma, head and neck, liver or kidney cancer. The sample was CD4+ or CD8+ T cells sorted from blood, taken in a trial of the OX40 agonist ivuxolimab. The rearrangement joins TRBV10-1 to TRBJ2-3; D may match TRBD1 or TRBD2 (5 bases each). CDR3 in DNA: TGCGCCAGCACGGGGAGAATAGAGGGGATGGGAGATACGCAGTATTTT. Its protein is CASTGRIEGMGDTQYF.